The 8 T cell receptor beta chains below all came from one sample that was sequenced in a study of CD8+ T cells in alopecia areata. As the sequencing template, cDNA was produced by extracting RNA and reverse transcribing it. The protocol was immunoSEQ multiplex PCR, while the TCRdb copy is restricted to in-frame clones and leaves out a portion. This table holds some 220,000 clones, around 57% found once. Treatment given: oral pan-JAK inhibitor, 5-10 mg twice daily. This specimen consisted of CD4+ T cells sorted from blood, obtained at week 4, from a patient treated with tofacitinib. Source of these receptors: a human donor with alopecia areata.

In its sample, this clone was seen a few times. The rearrangement links TRBV4-3 to TRBJ2-1; no clear D gene. Germline V lookup: CDR1 LGHNA, CDR2 YSLEER. The V gene lost 0 bases and the J gene lost 8 bases, with 26 bases spanning the gap. The CDR3 is 19 amino acids. The CDR3 region has the DNA TGCGCCAGCAGCCAAGAAGCCCCCGCCCAACGATCTCCAGCCGATGAGCAGTTCTTC. As protein: CASSQEAPAQRSPADEQFF.

The chain is built from TRBV30 and TRBJ2-3; TRBD1 matches at 7 bases. V lost 5 bases and J lost 2; bases outside the gene matches: 7. Germline CDR1 GTSNPN, CDR2 SVGIG (reference sequence). This CDR3 is built from 14 residues. CDR3 in amino acids: CAWGYRGYTDTQYF. The CDR3 DNA sequence: TGTGCCTGGGGATACAGGGGTTACACAGATACGCAGTATTTT.

CDR3 loop: CAWSGGRGEGYTF. For the CDR3, the DNA is TGTGCCTGGAGTGGAGGGAGGGGAGAAGGCTACACCTTC. V gene TRBV30 combines with J gene TRBJ1-2; possible D gene TRBD1, 5 bases. V gave up 1 base and J gave up 8 bases, with 14 bases separating them. The CDR3 consists of 13 residues. Germline values: CDR1 GTSNPN, CDR2 SVGIG (reference sequence). Looking up the rest from reference TRBV30 and TRBJ1-2 gives the full variable domain: SQTIHQWPATLVQPVGSPLSLECTVEGTSNPNLYWYRQAAGRGLQLLFYSVGIGQISSEVPQNLSASRPQDRQFILSSKKLLLSDSGFYLCAWSGGRGEGYTFGSGTRLTVV.

This clone was counted only a few times. This sequence joins TRBV6-4 and TRBJ1-1; 9 nucleotides align to TRBD1. Trimming took 10 bases from V and 2 from J; bases not matched to a gene: 5. Germline V gives CDR1 MRHNA, CDR2 SNTAGT. The CDR3 sequence is 13 residues long. The CDR3 loop is CAIYRGLNTEAFF. The DNA of the CDR3 is TGTGCCATCTACAGGGGGCTTAACACTGAAGCTTTCTTT.

This rearrangement joins TRBV6-5 to TRBJ2-6; D unresolved. The CDR3 covers 16 residues. Germline V CDR1 and CDR2: MNHEY, SVGAGI. V was pared by 4 bases and J by 1 base, with 11 bases between. The CDR3 DNA reads TGTGCCAGCAGTTTGGTTATTGGGTCTGGGGCCAACGTCCTGACTTTC. This gives the protein CASSLVIGSGANVLTF.

The gene calls are TRBV2 and TRBJ1-1; TRBD1 might be the D (5 bases). The ends were cut back, 7 bases at V and 1 base at J, with 10 bases in the middle. The CDR3 runs 13 residues. CDR1 is SNHLY and CDR2 is FYNNEI in the germline V gene. The CDR3 sequence is CASKGRENTEAFF. CDR3 nucleotides: TGTGCCAGCAAGGGACGAGAGAACACTGAAGCTTTCTTT.

This rearrangement joins TRBV25-1 to TRBJ1-1; no reliable D call. The germline V and J ends were trimmed by 5 bases and 12 bases, with 19 bases remaining between them. Germline CDR1 MGHDK, CDR2 SYGVNS. CDR3 length: 13 amino acids. CDR3 sequence (DNA): TGTGCCAGCAGTACCACTGGCATGATCTTGCCTTTCTTT. It codes for CASSTTGMILPFF.

This clone was seen only a few times. The chain combines TRBV7-2 with TRBJ1-6; no definite D call. Germline CDR1 and CDR2: SGHTA and FQGNSA. Between the trimmed V and J ends, which lost 2 bases and 7 bases, there was a span of 0 bases. The length of the CDR3 is 11 residues. CDR3 sequence (DNA): TGTGCCAGCAGCTTAAATTCACCCCTCCACTTT. Amino acid sequence: CASSLNSPLHF.